This T cell receptor beta chain was observed in a study of neoadjuvant anti-PD-1 for oral cavity cancer. The wider study: Non-progressing patients received a fourth nivolumab dose near day 43, then surgery on days 50-56.

Patients had HPV-negative, locally advanced oral cavity squamous cell carcinoma. Analysis of PBMCs was direct, with no culture step. Remarks on this clone: Its antigen remains unknown.

Whole-study findings and limits: PBMC Gini-index clonality exceeded responders' in non-responders post-nivolumab.

The repertoire was sequenced with immunoSEQ multiplex PCR; TCRdb's copy has only in-frame clones and lacks some. The data hold 60,000 to 80,000 clones, with 65% to 85% observed a single time. Trimming removed 0 bases at V and 2 bases at J, with 12 bases between. CDR3 length: 16 amino acids. Germline CDR1 is SGDLS and CDR2 is YYNGEE. The receptor was derived from a person aged 40 to 85 with oral cavity squamous cell carcinoma. The chain combines TRBV9 with TRBJ2-1; D not certain. The material sequenced was PBMCs, taken before nivolumab (anti-PD-1) treatment. The CDR3 sequence is CASSVVVAPTYNEQFF. The CDR3 bases are TGTGCCAGCAGCGTAGTAGTTGCCCCCACCTACAATGAGCAGTTCTTC.